Presented here are 32 T cell receptor beta chains from one specimen sequenced in a study of vaccination effects on CD4 cells after COVID-19. These receptors have no identified antigens. The assay was immunoSEQ multiplex PCR, and TCRdb's table has in-frame clones only and misses some. Of fewer than 75,000 clones in the sample, approximately 80% were seen once. The culture ran for 10 days before CD4+ T cells were isolated. Sequenced here: CD4+ T cells from PBMCs cultured without peptide, sampled before COVID-19 vaccination. The receptors originated from a human donor who received a COVID-19 vaccine.

The rearrangement joins TRBV6-2 or TRBV6-3 to TRBJ2-1; no reliable D call. The CDR3 length is 15 residues. V was cut by 2 bases and J by 0 bases, with 8 bases left in between. Looked up from germline, CDR1 is MNHEY and CDR2 is SVGEGT. The CDR3 protein is CASSYLGSSYNEQFF. The CDR3 nucleotides are TGTGCCAGCAGTTACCTCGGTAGCTCCTACAATGAGCAGTTCTTC.

This chain joins TRBV29-1 and TRBJ2-3; tentatively, D is TRBD1 (6 bases). This CDR3 contains 13 residues. V lost 3 bases, J lost 6 bases, and 13 bases lay in between. Looked up from germline, CDR1 is SQVTM and CDR2 is ANQGSEA. Here the CDR3 DNA reads TGCAGCGTTGAGGGGGCCGTAGGGGATACGCAGTATTTT. Its protein is CSVEGAVGDTQYF.

V and J are TRBV9 and TRBJ2-5; 7 bases line up with TRBD2. Germline lookup yields CDR1 SGDLS and CDR2 YYNGEE. This CDR3 has 15 amino acids. The V and J ends lost 1 base and 3 bases, in that order; junction bases with no gene match: 6. Here the CDR3 DNA reads TGTGCCAGCAGCGTAAATCCGGGGGGAGAAGAGACCCAGTACTTC. Its protein is CASSVNPGGEETQYF.

This sequence joins TRBV19 and TRBJ1-1; 9 bases agree with TRBD1. The trim removed 5 bases at V and 4 bases at J, leaving 2 bases unmatched. Germline V gene sequence: CDR1 LNHDA, CDR2 SQIVND (reference sequence). The CDR3 runs 13 residues. CDR3 nucleotide sequence: TGTGCCAGTAGTGACAGGGGGACCACTGAAGCTTTCTTT. This codes for CASSDRGTTEAFF.

This clone came up many times. The V gene is TRBV5-1, the J gene TRBJ1-5; a weak D match, TRBD1 (5 bases). CDR1 is SGHRS, CDR2 YFSETQ, per germline. Deletions cut 4 bases from V and 7 bases from J, with 15 bases between. The CDR3 is 14 amino acids. The CDR3 nucleotides are TGCGCCAGCAGCCCCCAGGTGGGGGGGCAGCCCCAGCATTTT. Encoded protein: CASSPQVGGQPQHF.

In its sample, this clone was seen once. The CDR3 DNA follows: TGCAGCGTTATTAAGGGGGCGGGAGGCAATGAGCAGTTCTTC. Its protein is CSVIKGAGGNEQFF. This chain uses TRBV29-1 with TRBJ2-1, with a possible D match to TRBD2 (8 bases). In germline, CDR1 is SQVTM, CDR2 ANQGSEA. The CDR3 is 14 amino acids. Trimming shortened V by 5 bases and J by 6 bases, and 17 bases separated the two germline ends.

V and J are TRBV5-1 and TRBJ2-3, with 13 positions matching TRBD2. The CDR3 sequence is 16 residues long. CDR1 and CDR2 (germline): SGHRS, YFSETQ. J gave up 4 bases and V 1 base, and 3 bases lay outside the gene matches. The CDR3 DNA reads as TGCGCCAGCAGCTTGACTAGCGGGGGGGTCCCAGATACGCAGTATTTT. Amino acid sequence: CASSLTSGGVPDTQYF. Filled out from reference TRBV5-1 and TRBJ2-3, the complete variable domain reads KAGVTQTPRYLIKTRGQQVTLSCSPISGHRSVSWYQQTPGQGLQFLFEYFSETQRNKGNFPGRFSGRQFSNSRSEMNVSTLELGDSALYLCASSLTSGGVPDTQYFGPGTRLTVL.

The chain has TRBV14 and TRBJ2-6; 8 bases map to TRBD1. Germline values: CDR1 SGHDN, CDR2 FVKESK. The CDR3 extends over 17 amino acids. With V trimmed by 4 bases and J by 2 bases, 7 bases remained unmatched. CDR3 residues: CASSLPQGAPGANVLTF. CDR3 DNA: TGTGCCAGCAGCCTCCCTCAGGGGGCGCCTGGGGCCAACGTCCTGACTTTC.

V gene TRBV5-5 combines with J gene TRBJ2-1, with D hard to call. V lost 0 bases and J lost 3, with 4 bases in between. Germline CDR1 and CDR2: SGHKS and YYEKEE (reference sequence). The CDR3 runs to 13 residues. The CDR3 bases are TGTGCCAGCAGCTTGGGCAGCTACAATGAGCAGTTCTTC. Translation gives CASSLGSYNEQFF.

V and J are TRBV28 and TRBJ2-5; tentative D call: TRBD2 (6 bases). Germline lookup yields CDR1 MDHEN and CDR2 SYDVKM. V was clipped by 8 bases and J by 5 bases, with 21 bases between them. The CDR3 runs to 15 residues. The DNA of the CDR3 is TGTGCCAGCGGGGGGAGTGATCTGTTTTCGGAGACCCAGTACTTC. It encodes CASGGSDLFSETQYF.

The chain has TRBV28 and TRBJ1-2; TRBD1 aligns across 7 bases. Germline V CDR1 and CDR2: MDHEN, SYDVKM. V lost 3 bases to trimming and J lost 3 bases; unmatched junction nucleotides: 4. This CDR3 has 14 amino acids. CDR3: CASSFLQGDYGYTF. CDR3 bases: TGTGCCAGCAGTTTTCTTCAGGGGGACTATGGCTACACCTTC.

This sequence joins TRBV5-5 and TRBJ1-5; possibly TRBD1 for D (5 bases). Trimming stripped 0 bases from V and 7 bases from J, with 11 bases between. Germline CDR1 is SGHKS and CDR2 is YYEKEE (reference sequence). This CDR3 spans 14 amino acids. The CDR3 spells CASSLGQTYQPQHF. The CDR3 DNA reads as TGTGCCAGCAGCTTGGGACAGACTTACCAGCCCCAGCATTTT.

V gene TRBV3-1 (or the pseudogene TRBV3-2) combines with J gene TRBJ2-2, with TRBD1 matching 7 bases. The trim removed 6 bases at V and 2 bases at J, leaving 15 bases unmatched. CDR3 length: 18 amino acids. CDR1 and CDR2 (germline): LGHDT, YNNKEL (reference sequence). The CDR3 DNA is TGTGCCAGCAGTCCTGGGACAGCTAGAAAAAAAAACACCGGGGAGCTGTTTTTT. It yields the protein CASSPGTARKKNTGELFF.

The V gene is TRBV10-3, the J gene TRBJ1-4; TRBD1 aligns across 9 bases. The CDR3 sequence is 15 residues long. Trimming cost V 5 bases and J 8 bases; bases outside gene matches: 9. CDR1 is ENHRY and CDR2 is SYGVKD in the germline V gene. The CDR3 loop reads CAISPGQGAGEKLFF. DNA for the CDR3: TGTGCCATCAGTCCGGGACAGGGAGCGGGGGAAAAACTGTTTTTT.

The chain has TRBV6-5 and TRBJ1-2; D is perhaps TRBD1 (5 bases). Looked up from germline, CDR1 is MNHEY and CDR2 is SVGAGI. Trimming removed 1 base from V and 2 bases from J, with 8 bases in between. CDR3 length equals 14 residues. The CDR3 sequence: CASSYWGGNYGYTF. CDR3 DNA: TGTGCCAGCAGTTACTGGGGGGGGAACTATGGCTACACCTTC.

This rearrangement joins TRBV7-2 to TRBJ2-2, with a possible D match to TRBD1 (6 bases). Germline V gene sequence: CDR1 SGHTA, CDR2 FQGNSA. V shed 6 bases and J shed 7 bases, with 9 bases lying between them. The CDR3 sequence is 12 residues long. The CDR3 is CASRRTDGELFF. Written as DNA, the CDR3 is TGTGCCAGCAGACGGACAGACGGGGAGCTGTTTTTT.

The V and J genes are TRBV24-1 and TRBJ1-3; D remains ambiguous. Trimming removed 4 bases from V and 0 bases from J, with 6 bases in between. Germline assignment: CDR1 KGHDR and CDR2 SFDVKD. The CDR3 runs to 14 residues. For the CDR3, the DNA is TGTGCCACCAGTGAAGGGATCTCTGGAAACACCATATATTTT. Its translation is CATSEGISGNTIYF.

Only a few counts were recorded for this clone. The chain is built from TRBV2 and TRBJ2-3; D may match TRBD1 or TRBD2 (5 bases each). Germline loops: CDR1 SNHLY, CDR2 FYNNEI. CDR3 length: 15 residues. Trimming removed 4 bases at V and 0 bases at J, with 11 bases between. CDR3 bases: TGTGCCAGCAGTGTTTGGGGGAAAAGCACAGATACGCAGTATTTT. Translation: CASSVWGKSTDTQYF. The variable domain in full, with the rest retrieved from reference TRBV2 and TRBJ2-3, is EPEVTQTPSHQVTQMGQEVILRCVPISNHLYFYWYRQILGQKVEFLVSFYNNEISEKSEIFDDQFSVERPDGSNFTLKIRSTKLEDSAMYFCASSVWGKSTDTQYFGPGTRLTVL.

The chain links TRBV10-3 to TRBJ2-1; TRBD1 matches 7 bases. Germline V gives CDR1 ENHRY, CDR2 SYGVKD. Trimming took 6 bases from V and 2 from J; bases not matched to a gene: 4. The CDR3 extends over 14 amino acids. Here the CDR3 reads CAIRYGTAYNEQFF. The DNA for the CDR3 is TGTGCCATCAGATACGGGACAGCCTACAATGAGCAGTTCTTC.

The J gene is TRBJ1-1, the V gene TRBV5-1, with D unclear. Germline-derived CDR1 and CDR2 are SGHRS and YFSETQ. CDR3 size: 15 residues. V lost 4 bases and J 4 bases, leaving 17 bases between the germline ends. CDR3 residues: CASSTILREGTEAFF. CDR3 nucleotide sequence: TGCGCCAGCAGCACGATACTGAGAGAGGGCACTGAAGCTTTCTTT. The variable domain in full, completed from reference TRBV5-1 and TRBJ1-1, reads KAGVTQTPRYLIKTRGQQVTLSCSPISGHRSVSWYQQTPGQGLQFLFEYFSETQRNKGNFPGRFSGRQFSNSRSEMNVSTLELGDSALYLCASSTILREGTEAFFGQGTRLTVV.

This chain joins TRBV6-6 and TRBJ2-3, with D perhaps TRBD2 (7 bases). The V end lost 6 bases, the J end lost 1 base, and 11 bases lay between the germline ends. CDR1 MNHNY and CDR2 SVGAGI come from the germline V gene (reference sequence). This CDR3 contains 14 residues. The DNA for the CDR3 is TGTGCCAGCAGAACGGGGGGCGGCACAGATACGCAGTATTTT. Translating it yields CASRTGGGTDTQYF.

Only one count was recorded for this clone. The V and J genes are TRBV5-6 and TRBJ1-6, with a possible D match to TRBD1 (5 bases). V was trimmed by 3 bases and J by 9 bases, leaving 19 bases between them. This CDR3 has 16 residues. Per germline, CDR1 SGHDT and CDR2 YYEEEE. The CDR3 region has the DNA TGTGCCAGCAGCTCGCCGGGGGGGGGAGACTTTTCACCCCTCCACTTT. Amino acids: CASSSPGGGDFSPLHF.

The J gene is TRBJ2-3, the V gene TRBV7-2; D not certain. The V end lost 5 bases, the J end lost 6 bases, and 12 bases lay between the germline ends. This CDR3 contains 13 residues. The germline gives CDR1 SGHTA, CDR2 FQGNSA. This CDR3 reads CASSPQTGDTQYF. The CDR3 nucleotides are TGTGCCAGCAGCCCACAAACTGGGGATACGCAGTATTTT.

The V call is TRBV4-1, the J call TRBJ2-1, with D possibly TRBD2 on 7 matching bases. The V gene's germline CDR1 is MGHRA and CDR2 YSYEKL. The CDR3 runs 16 residues. Trimming left V 2 bases short and J 1 base short, with 12 bases between. Here the CDR3 reads CASSQLGGGSYNEQFF. As DNA, the CDR3 is TGCGCCAGCAGCCAATTAGGGGGGGGGTCCTACAATGAGCAGTTCTTC.

This chain links TRBV10-3 with TRBJ1-2; TRBD1 aligns across 7 bases. The CDR3 runs 17 residues. Germline assignment: CDR1 ENHRY and CDR2 SYGVKD. The junction had 10 bases not matched to a gene; V was cut back by 3 bases and J by 0 bases. The CDR3 here is CAISDIGRGDTNYGYTF. The CDR3, as DNA: TGTGCCATCAGTGATATCGGCAGGGGGGACACTAACTATGGCTACACCTTC.

The chain joins TRBV6-5 to TRBJ2-6; D gene ambiguous. Per germline, CDR1 MNHEY and CDR2 SVGAGI. Trimming took off 4 bases at V and 0 bases at J, with 7 bases between the two ends. This CDR3 is built from 15 residues. DNA of the CDR3: TGTGCCAGCAGTTTGATTGGCTCTGGGGCCAACGTCCTGACTTTC. Protein sequence: CASSLIGSGANVLTF.

The chain couples TRBV4-1 to TRBJ1-3; no definite D call. Germline V lookup: CDR1 MGHRA, CDR2 YSYEKL. This CDR3 has 17 residues. The V and J ends lost 1 base and 2 bases respectively, with 15 bases between them. The CDR3 reads CASSQVLIGSTGNTIYF. The CDR3 DNA reads TGCGCCAGCAGCCAAGTACTGATTGGGTCGACTGGAAACACCATATATTTT.

The chain combines TRBV5-4 with TRBJ2-1, with 8 bases identical to TRBD2. In germline, CDR1 is SGHNT, CDR2 YYREEE (reference sequence). J lost 7 bases, V lost 4 bases, and 16 bases had no gene match. The CDR3 has 17 residues. This CDR3 is CASSQSLAGGKRNEQFF. CDR3 in DNA: TGTGCCAGCAGCCAATCCCTGGCGGGGGGAAAACGGAATGAGCAGTTCTTC.

The genes are TRBV7-9 and TRBJ2-2; a weak D match, TRBD1 (5 bases). Germline CDR1 is SEHNR and CDR2 is FQNEAQ (reference sequence). The germline V and J ends were trimmed by 1 base and 5 bases, with 20 bases remaining between them. The CDR3 contains 18 residues. The DNA for the CDR3 is TGTGCCAGCAGCTTAGTGCTAGGGGTATTGAAAGAGACCGGGGAGCTGTTTTTT. Protein product: CASSLVLGVLKETGELFF.

The chain couples TRBV6-6 to TRBJ2-1; tentatively, D is TRBD2 (6 bases). V was shortened by 5 bases and J by 2 bases, with 13 bases between the two germline ends. CDR3 length: 15 amino acids. Germline V gene sequence: CDR1 MNHNY, CDR2 SVGAGI (reference sequence). The CDR3 DNA reads as TGTGCCAGCAGTAGGAGGGATCGCACCTACAATGAGCAGTTCTTC. Its protein is CASSRRDRTYNEQFF.

The CDR3 region has the DNA TGTGCCAGCAGCCGACAGGGGGCTACGGCAGATACGCAGTATTTT. As protein: CASSRQGATADTQYF. The chain has TRBV7-3 and TRBJ2-3; 10 bases are a match to TRBD1. The germline V gene has CDR1 SGHTA and CDR2 FQGTGA. The CDR3 runs 15 residues. Trimming took 5 bases from V and 4 from J; bases not matched to a gene: 6.

This clone has just a few counts. The V call is TRBV3-1 (or the pseudogene TRBV3-2), the J call TRBJ2-1, with D perhaps matching TRBD1 (5 bases). V lost 3 bases and J lost 3, with 18 bases in between. This CDR3 has 17 amino acids. Germline-derived CDR1 and CDR2 are LGHDT and YNNKEL (reference sequence). The CDR3 DNA is TGTGCCAGCAGCCAGGGGCCACAGCTCGCTGACTACAATGAGCAGTTCTTC. Encoded protein: CASSQGPQLADYNEQFF.